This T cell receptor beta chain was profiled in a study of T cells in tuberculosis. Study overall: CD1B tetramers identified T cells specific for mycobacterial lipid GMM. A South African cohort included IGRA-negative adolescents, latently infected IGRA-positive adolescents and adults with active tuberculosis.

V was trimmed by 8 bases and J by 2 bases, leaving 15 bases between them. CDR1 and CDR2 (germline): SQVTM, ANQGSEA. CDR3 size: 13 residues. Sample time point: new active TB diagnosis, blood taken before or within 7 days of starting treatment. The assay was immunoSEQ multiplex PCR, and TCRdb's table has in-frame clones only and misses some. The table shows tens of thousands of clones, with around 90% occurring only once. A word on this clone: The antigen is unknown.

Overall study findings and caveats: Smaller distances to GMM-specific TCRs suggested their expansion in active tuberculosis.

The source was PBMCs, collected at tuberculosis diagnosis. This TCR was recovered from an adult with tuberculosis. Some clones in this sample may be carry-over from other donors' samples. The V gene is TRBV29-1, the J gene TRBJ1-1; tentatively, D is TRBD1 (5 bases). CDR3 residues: CSTAQGLNTEAFF. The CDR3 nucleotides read TGCAGCACGGCCCAGGGATTAAACACTGAAGCTTTCTTT.